The 15 T cell receptor beta chains in this list originate from one sample, sequenced in a study of cytomegalovirus exposure and HLA in healthy donors. Repertoires were generated with immunoSEQ multiplex PCR, while TCRdb's copy carries only in-frame clones and drops some. The sample holds about 200,000 clones; 85% to 90% are singletons and the top ten take 2.9%. Sequenced sample: PBMCs. The receptors derive from a woman aged 18 to 35 in good health and CMV-seronegative.

The CDR3 sequence: CASSLRQGRGYTF. As DNA, the CDR3 is TGTGCCAGCAGCCTAAGACAGGGCCGAGGCTACACCTTC. J is TRBJ1-2 and V is TRBV7-9; 7 bases are a match to TRBD1. Germline lookup yields CDR1 SEHNR and CDR2 FQNEAQ (reference sequence). The CDR3 totals 13 residues. Trimming took 5 bases from V and 8 from J; bases not matched to a gene: 8.

The V and J genes are TRBV7-9 and TRBJ2-1, with D possibly TRBD2 on 6 matching bases. The CDR3 has 13 residues. Trimming left V 5 bases short and J 8 bases short, with 13 bases between. Germline V CDR1 and CDR2: SEHNR, FQNEAQ (reference sequence). For the CDR3, the DNA is TGTGCCAGCAGCCCGGGGGTTATGGATGAGCAGTTCTTC. It yields the protein CASSPGVMDEQFF.

The gene calls are TRBV18 and TRBJ2-1; D is perhaps TRBD1 (6 bases). CDR3 length: 17 residues. Germline values: CDR1 KGHSH, CDR2 LQKENI. Trimming stripped 1 base from V and 3 bases from J, with 16 bases between. The DNA for the CDR3 is TGTGCCAGCTCACCACTTGGACAGACCCTTGACTACAATGAGCAGTTCTTC. This gives the protein CASSPLGQTLDYNEQFF.

The sample holds one count of this clone. The rearrangement links TRBV21-1 to TRBJ2-7; the table names TRBD1, a call not compared with the DNA. TRBV21-1 is reported as a pseudogene. CDR3 length: 16 amino acids. CDR3 coding DNA: TGTGCCAGCAGCTCAGGGATGGGGGCGAGGTCCTACGAGCAGTACTTC. Amino acids: CASSSGMGARSYEQYF.

V gene TRBV29-1 combines with J gene TRBJ1-2; 9 positions match TRBD1. This CDR3 spans 12 amino acids. CDR1 is SQVTM, CDR2 ANQGSEA, per germline. Losses at the gene ends were 5 bases for V and 6 bases for J; bases not matched to a gene: 4. The CDR3 DNA sequence: TGCAGCGTTCCGACAGGGGGGCATGGCTACACCTTC. This codes for CSVPTGGHGYTF.

The chain uses TRBV14 and TRBJ2-7; TRBD2 agrees at 7 bases. The CDR3 covers 15 residues. Losses at the gene ends were 4 bases for V and 5 bases for J; bases not matched to a gene: 11. Per germline, CDR1 SGHDN and CDR2 FVKESK. The CDR3 DNA reads TGTGCCAGCAGCCTTCGGTTGGGAGGGCACCACGAGCAGTACTTC. Translation: CASSLRLGGHHEQYF. Full variable domain (missing parts from reference TRBV14 and TRBJ2-7): EAGVTQFPSHSVIEKGQTVTLRCDPISGHDNLYWYRRVMGKEIKFLLHFVKESKQDESGMPNNRFLAERTGGTYSTLKVQPAELEDSGVYFCASSLRLGGHHEQYFGPGTRLTVT.

This chain connects TRBV27 to TRBJ2-3; TRBD2 matches at 10 bases. Germline CDR1 reads MNHEY; CDR2 reads SMNVEV (reference sequence). The V segment lost 4 bases and the J segment 6 bases; nucleotides outside the gene matches: 10. The CDR3 has 16 amino acids. The CDR3 DNA sequence: TGTGCCAGCAGTTCGAGGACTAGCGGCAAAGGGGATACGCAGTATTTT. It specifies CASSSRTSGKGDTQYF.

The chain couples TRBV19 to TRBJ2-7; 8 positions agree with TRBD2. Trimming at V came to 3 bases and at J to 2 bases, leaving 3 bases not matched to a gene. The CDR3 extends over 14 amino acids. Germline V CDR1 and CDR2: LNHDA, SQIVND (reference sequence). The CDR3 coding sequence is TGTGCCAGTAGTATGCGACTAGCGCCCTACGAGCAGTACTTC. The encoded protein is CASSMRLAPYEQYF.

This chain links TRBV6-1 with TRBJ2-1, with 11 bases identical to TRBD2. J gave up 4 bases and V 4 bases, and 9 bases lay outside the gene matches. Germline V CDR1 and CDR2: MNHNS, SASEGT. The CDR3 consists of 17 residues. DNA of the CDR3: TGTGCCAGCAGTGCGAGTAGACTAGCGGGGAAATACAATGAGCAGTTCTTC. The encoded protein is CASSASRLAGKYNEQFF.

The chain joins TRBV27 to TRBJ2-7, with D possibly matching TRBD1 (6 bases). There are 13 residues in the CDR3. Germline-derived CDR1 and CDR2 are MNHEY and SMNVEV (reference sequence). The V end lost 6 bases, the J end lost 3 bases, and 12 bases lay between the germline ends. CDR3 sequence (DNA): TGTGCCAGCAGGGTACAGGGCAACTACGAGCAGTACTTC. The encoded protein is CASRVQGNYEQYF.

J is TRBJ1-4 and V is TRBV25-1, with D unclear. This CDR3 region has 17 residues. Between the trimmed V and J ends, which lost 3 bases and 0 bases, there was a span of 14 bases. The germline V gene has CDR1 MGHDK and CDR2 SYGVNS. The CDR3 region is CASSDPTIVATNEKLFF. The CDR3 DNA reads TGTGCCAGCAGTGATCCTACCATCGTCGCAACTAATGAAAAACTGTTTTTT. Complete variable domain (other parts from reference TRBV25-1 and TRBJ1-4): EADIYQTPRYLVIGTGKKITLECSQTMGHDKMYWYQQDPGMELHLIHYSYGVNSTEKGDLSSESTVSRIRTEHFPLTLESARPSHTSQYLCASSDPTIVATNEKLFFGSGTQLSVL.

V and J are TRBV27 and TRBJ2-3; TRBD1 agrees at 7 bases. V dropped 5 bases and J dropped 2; count of bases not matched to a gene: 19. Looked up from germline, CDR1 is MNHEY and CDR2 is SMNVEV (reference sequence). The CDR3 sequence is 19 residues long. The CDR3 here is CASSTPGTALSPTTDTQYF. The CDR3 DNA reads TGTGCCAGCAGTACACCAGGGACAGCCCTTTCCCCCACCACAGATACGCAGTATTTT.

The V gene is TRBV27, the J gene TRBJ1-2; 8 bases match TRBD1. The CDR3 is made up of 15 amino acids. J gave up 0 bases and V 5 bases, and 5 bases lay outside the gene matches. Germline-derived CDR1 and CDR2 are MNHEY and SMNVEV (reference sequence). The CDR3 nucleotides read TGTGCCAGCAGTGAGGGGACAGGCGCTAACTATGGCTACACCTTC. Amino acid sequence: CASSEGTGANYGYTF.

This clone was seen many times. The genes are TRBV6-5 and TRBJ1-1; the D is unclear. In germline, CDR1 is MNHEY, CDR2 SVGAGI. The CDR3 is 13 residues long. V lost 7 bases and J lost 1, with 10 bases in between. The CDR3 region is CASTHRGNTEAFF. The DNA of the CDR3 is TGTGCCAGCACCCACCGGGGGAACACTGAAGCTTTCTTT.

The chain couples TRBV5-4 to TRBJ1-1; 7 bases agree with TRBD1. The CDR3 is made up of 15 amino acids. Germline lookup yields CDR1 SGHNT and CDR2 YYREEE (reference sequence). J was trimmed by 5 bases and V by 3 bases; bases with no gene match: 10. CDR3 loop: CASSSARQGYTEAFF. The CDR3 nucleotides are TGTGCCAGCAGCTCGGCTAGACAGGGCTATACTGAAGCTTTCTTT. The full variable domain, in which reference TRBV5-4 and TRBJ1-1 provide the parts outside the CDR3, is ETGVTQSPTHLIKTRGQQVTLRCSSQSGHNTVSWYQQALGQGPQFIFQYYREEENGRGNFPPRFSGLQFPNYSSELNVNALELDDSALYLCASSSARQGYTEAFFGQGTRLTVV.